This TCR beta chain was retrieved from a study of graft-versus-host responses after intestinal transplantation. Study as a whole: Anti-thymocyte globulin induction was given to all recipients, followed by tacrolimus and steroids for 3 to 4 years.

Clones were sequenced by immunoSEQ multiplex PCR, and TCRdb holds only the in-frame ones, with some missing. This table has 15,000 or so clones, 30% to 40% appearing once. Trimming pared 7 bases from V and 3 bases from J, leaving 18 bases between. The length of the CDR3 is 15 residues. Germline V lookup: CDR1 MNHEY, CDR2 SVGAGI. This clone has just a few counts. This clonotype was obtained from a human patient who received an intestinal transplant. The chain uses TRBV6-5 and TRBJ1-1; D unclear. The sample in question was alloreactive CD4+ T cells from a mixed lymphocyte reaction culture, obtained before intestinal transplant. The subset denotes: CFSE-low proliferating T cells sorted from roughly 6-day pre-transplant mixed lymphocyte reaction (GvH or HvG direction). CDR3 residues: CASKARSTVYTEAFF. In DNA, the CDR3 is TGTGCCAGCAAGGCACGGTCGACTGTGTACACTGAAGCTTTCTTT.